Following are 24 T cell receptor beta chains from one sample sequenced in a study of cytotoxic CD8 clonotypes in ibrutinib-treated CLL. Libraries were prepared by immunoSEQ multiplex PCR; TCRdb keeps only in-frame clonotypes and omits some of them. The sample yields more than 140,000 clones, 60% to 80% seen once. Here the sequenced sample was PBMCs, taken after 12 months of ibrutinib treatment. The receptor set was obtained from a human donor with chronic lymphocytic leukemia.

This clone has more than one count but fewer than ten. The gene calls are TRBV2 and TRBJ1-6; D perhaps matches TRBD1 (5 bases). This CDR3 region has 14 residues. V shed 5 bases and J shed 6 bases, with 11 bases lying between them. Germline values: CDR1 SNHLY, CDR2 FYNNEI. The CDR3 is CASSLRQFNSPLHF. In DNA, the CDR3 is TGTGCCAGCAGTTTGCGACAGTTTAATTCACCCCTCCACTTT.

The chain carries TRBV2 and TRBJ2-7; D remains ambiguous. Per the germline V gene, CDR1 is SNHLY and CDR2 is FYNNEI. CDR3 length: 14 amino acids. The V end was cut by 6 bases, the J end by 1 base, with 13 bases between. The CDR3 DNA follows: TGTGCCAGCAGCCAGGAGCCCCAGTCCTACGAGCAGTACTTC. Its protein product is CASSQEPQSYEQYF.

The rearrangement links TRBV4-1 to TRBJ1-1, with D unclear. Per the germline V gene, CDR1 is MGHRA and CDR2 is YSYEKL. The CDR3 runs 13 residues. The germline V and J ends were trimmed by 1 base and 2 bases, with 5 bases remaining between them. For the CDR3, the DNA is TGCGCCAGCAGCCAAGTAAGTAACACTGAAGCTTTCTTT. It translates to CASSQVSNTEAFF.

The chain couples TRBV2 to TRBJ2-1; D gene ambiguous. Germline V gene sequence: CDR1 SNHLY, CDR2 FYNNEI. This CDR3 has 15 residues. Trimming cost V 6 bases and J 0 bases, with 12 bases left between them. CDR3 residues: CASSPEASSYNEQFF. CDR3 nucleotides: TGTGCCAGCAGCCCCGAGGCAAGCTCCTACAATGAGCAGTTCTTC.

This sequence joins TRBV27 and TRBJ2-3; TRBD2 matches at 7 bases. Per the germline V gene, CDR1 is MNHEY and CDR2 is SMNVEV (reference sequence). The CDR3 runs to 17 residues. With 6 bases clipped from V and 3 bases from J, the junction kept 15 bases outside the gene matches. The CDR3 region is CASSSGWGGLATDTQYF. The CDR3 DNA sequence: TGTGCCAGCAGCTCTGGCTGGGGGGGGTTGGCGACAGATACGCAGTATTTT.

The chain is built from TRBV28 and TRBJ1-1, with D possibly being TRBD1 (6 bases). CDR1 and CDR2 from the germline V gene are MDHEN and SYDVKM. Trimming shortened V by 5 bases and J by 6 bases, and 19 bases separated the two germline ends. CDR3 length: 15 residues. Here the CDR3 reads CASSPEHTGFPEAFF. The CDR3, as DNA: TGTGCCAGCAGTCCGGAACACACAGGGTTTCCTGAAGCTTTCTTT.

This clone occurred a few times. The chain couples TRBV30 to TRBJ2-7; D perhaps matches TRBD1 (6 bases). Germline V CDR1 and CDR2: GTSNPN, SVGIG (reference sequence). This CDR3 has 13 amino acids. V lost 0 bases to trimming and J lost 1 base, with 7 bases between them. In DNA form, the CDR3 reads TGTGCCTGGAGTGTAGGGGGTTCCTACGAGCAGTACTTC. Amino acids: CAWSVGGSYEQYF.

This clone has a single count. The chain has TRBV9 and TRBJ2-3, with a possible D match to TRBD2 (6 bases). Germline V CDR1 and CDR2: SGDLS, YYNGEE. The V and J ends lost 4 bases and 1 base respectively, with 19 bases between them. This CDR3 has 17 residues. The CDR3 region is CASSPVGLAIRTDTQYF. CDR3 sequence (DNA): TGTGCCAGCAGCCCGGTGGGGCTAGCGATCCGCACAGATACGCAGTATTTT.

This chain links TRBV6-5 with TRBJ2-7; D is ambiguous. CDR3 length equals 14 residues. Trimming stripped 0 bases from V and 3 bases from J, with 9 bases between. Germline V gene lookup returns CDR1 MNHEY and CDR2 SVGAGI. The CDR3 sequence is CASSYSHRDYEQYF. The CDR3 nucleotides are TGTGCCAGCAGTTACTCGCACAGAGACTACGAGCAGTACTTC.

The chain links TRBV4-2 to TRBJ2-5, with D possibly being TRBD1 or TRBD2 (5 bases each). From germline, CDR1 is LGHNA and CDR2 YNFKEQ. CDR3 length equals 14 residues. The V and J ends lost 1 base and 0 bases respectively, with 6 bases between them. The CDR3: CASSQAGHQETQYF. CDR3 bases: TGTGCCAGCAGCCAAGCGGGGCACCAAGAGACCCAGTACTTC.

This clone was seen many times. V is TRBV6-5 and J is TRBJ1-2; D is undetermined. The CDR3 consists of 14 residues. V lost 5 bases, J lost 6 bases, and 16 bases lay in between. Germline-derived CDR1 and CDR2 are MNHEY and SVGAGI. The CDR3 DNA reads TGTGCCAGCAGTGATTTTACAGTAGTCGATGGCTACACCTTC. Its protein is CASSDFTVVDGYTF.

V usage is TRBV6-1 and J usage is TRBJ1-2; 8 nucleotides line up with TRBD1. Trimming at V came to 5 bases and at J to 4 bases, leaving 6 bases not matched to a gene. The CDR3 extends over 14 amino acids. CDR1 is MNHNS, CDR2 SASEGT, per germline. The CDR3 sequence is CASSLWTGRYGYTF. The CDR3, as DNA: TGTGCCAGCAGTCTGTGGACAGGGCGCTATGGCTACACCTTC.

This clone appeared a few times. V usage is TRBV18 and J usage is TRBJ2-1; D unresolved. The CDR3 covers 13 residues. Trimming pared 8 bases from V and 8 bases from J, leaving 16 bases between. CDR1 and CDR2 from the germline V gene are KGHSH and LQKENI. The CDR3 region is CASVLDHWDEQFF. Written as DNA, the CDR3 is TGTGCCAGCGTATTGGATCACTGGGATGAGCAGTTCTTC. Together with reference TRBV18 and TRBJ2-1, the CDR3 gives the full variable domain: NAGVMQNPRHLVRRRGQEARLRCSPMKGHSHVYWYRQLPEEGLKFMVYLQKENIIDESGMPKERFSAEFPKEGPSILRIQQVVRGDSAAYFCASVLDHWDEQFFGPGTRLTVL.

The V gene is TRBV28, the J gene TRBJ1-3, with 8 nucleotides matching TRBD1. The CDR3 sequence is 14 residues long. V was clipped by 6 bases and J by 2 bases; unmatched bases: 3. CDR1 is MDHEN and CDR2 is SYDVKM in the germline V gene. In DNA form, the CDR3 reads TGTGCCAGCAGCCAACAGGGGGCTGGAAACACCATATATTTT. It encodes CASSQQGAGNTIYF.

This chain joins TRBV18 and TRBJ1-3; D is unclear. V was cut by 6 bases and J by 0 bases, with 12 bases left in between. The CDR3 is 15 amino acids. Germline V gives CDR1 KGHSH, CDR2 LQKENI. The CDR3 protein is CASSRRESSGNTIYF. In nucleotides, the CDR3 is TGTGCCAGCTCGCGCCGGGAAAGCTCTGGAAACACCATATATTTT.

This chain links TRBV18 with TRBJ2-7; D is perhaps TRBD1 (5 bases). Germline CDR1 and CDR2: KGHSH and LQKENI. This CDR3 has 15 amino acids. V was clipped by 2 bases and J by 2 bases, with 13 bases between them. CDR3 region: CASSPTGLGPYEQYF. As DNA, the CDR3 is TGTGCCAGCTCACCAACAGGCCTGGGTCCCTACGAGCAGTACTTC.

The rearrangement joins TRBV7-9 to TRBJ1-2, with D unclear. The CDR3 sequence is 13 residues long. Germline V CDR1 and CDR2: SEHNR, FQNEAQ (reference sequence). V was trimmed by 1 base and J by 4 bases, leaving 7 bases between them. CDR3 sequence reads: CASSLGDGYGYTF. In DNA, the CDR3 is TGTGCCAGCAGCTTAGGAGATGGCTATGGCTACACCTTC.

The chain is built from TRBV2 and TRBJ1-3; unclear D gene. Trimming took off 4 bases at V and 0 bases at J, with 7 bases between the two ends. This CDR3 is built from 14 residues. Per the germline V gene, CDR1 is SNHLY and CDR2 is FYNNEI. In DNA form, the CDR3 reads TGTGCCAGCAGTGTACAGAGCTCTGGAAACACCATATATTTT. It translates to CASSVQSSGNTIYF.

The J gene is TRBJ2-7, the V gene TRBV28, with TRBD1 identical over 12 bases. CDR3 length: 15 residues. V lost 3 bases and J lost 7; bases outside the gene matches: 7. Looked up from germline, CDR1 is MDHEN and CDR2 is SYDVKM. The CDR3 nucleotides are TGTGCCAGCAGTTTGATGGGACAGGGGGCATCGGAGCAGTACTTC. The encoded protein is CASSLMGQGASEQYF.

DNA for the CDR3: TGTGCCAGCAGTTACCGGGGGAACACTAACTATGGCTACACCTTC. Translating it yields CASSYRGNTNYGYTF. The genes are TRBV27 and TRBJ1-2, with D maybe TRBD1 (5 bases). CDR3 length equals 15 residues. The V and J ends lost 4 bases and 0 bases respectively, with 12 bases between them. Looked up from germline, CDR1 is MNHEY and CDR2 is SMNVEV (reference sequence).

The chain carries TRBV27 and TRBJ2-3; 9 bases map to TRBD2. Trimming removed 0 bases from V and 2 bases from J; junction bases left unmatched: 3. The germline gives CDR1 MNHEY, CDR2 SMNVEV (reference sequence). This CDR3 is 16 amino acids long. CDR3 loop: CASSLSGLAYTDTQYF. The DNA for the CDR3 is TGTGCCAGCAGTTTATCGGGACTAGCTTACACAGATACGCAGTATTTT.

V usage is TRBV30 and J usage is TRBJ2-7, with 7 bases that match TRBD1. The length of the CDR3 is 13 residues. V trimming: 0 bases; J trimming: 7 bases; junction bases outside the gene matches: 6. The germline V gene encodes CDR1 GTSNPN and CDR2 SVGIG (reference sequence). For the CDR3, the DNA is TGTGCCTGGAGTGTCGAGGGGGCTGGGGAGCAGTACTTC. Translating it yields CAWSVEGAGEQYF.

The chain is built from TRBV29-1 and TRBJ2-1, with D tentatively TRBD2 (5 bases). This CDR3 has 12 amino acids. Germline lookup yields CDR1 SQVTM and CDR2 ANQGSEA. V lost 7 bases and J lost 4, with 11 bases in between. The CDR3 DNA follows: TGCAGCGCCCTCCCGGGATACAATGAGCAGTTCTTC. It specifies CSALPGYNEQFF.

The genes are TRBV4-2 and TRBJ1-3, with D unclear. The germline gives CDR1 LGHNA, CDR2 YNFKEQ. V dropped 1 base and J dropped 0 bases, with 10 bases sitting between them. The CDR3 covers 16 residues. The CDR3: CASSQAHGSSGNTIYF. CDR3 bases: TGTGCCAGCAGCCAAGCCCACGGGTCCTCTGGAAACACCATATATTTT.